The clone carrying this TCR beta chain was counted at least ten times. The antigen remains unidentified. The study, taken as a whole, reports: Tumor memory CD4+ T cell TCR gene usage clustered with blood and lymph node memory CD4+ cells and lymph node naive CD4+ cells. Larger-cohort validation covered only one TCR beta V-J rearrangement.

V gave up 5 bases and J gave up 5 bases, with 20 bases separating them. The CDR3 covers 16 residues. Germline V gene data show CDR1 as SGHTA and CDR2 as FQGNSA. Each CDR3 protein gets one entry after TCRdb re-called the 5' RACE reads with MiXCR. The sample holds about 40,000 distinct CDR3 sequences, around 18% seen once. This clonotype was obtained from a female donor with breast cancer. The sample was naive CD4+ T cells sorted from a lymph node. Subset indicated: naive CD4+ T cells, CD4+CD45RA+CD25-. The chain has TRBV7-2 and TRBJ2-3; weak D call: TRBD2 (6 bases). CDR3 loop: CASSPSATRGGDTQYF. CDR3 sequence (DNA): TGTGCCAGCAGCCCCTCCGCGACTAGAGGCGGAGATACGCAGTATTTT.